This T cell receptor (beta chain) was observed in a study of OX40 agonist ivuxolimab in advanced cancers. At the level of the study: Patients received the agonistic anti-OX40 (CD134) antibody ivuxolimab. Three patients, one with hepatocellular carcinoma and two with cutaneous melanoma, achieved partial responses.

As concerns this clone: The antigen remains unidentified.

Broader study findings: The study observed clonal expansion of CD4+ and CD8+ blood T cells by week 6 at 0.1 to 3.0 mg/kg.

Profiled with immunoSEQ multiplex PCR; TCRdb holds only in-frame clones, not every one. Seen here are nearly 60,000 clones, approximately 88% observed once, and the top ten hold under 4%. From germline, CDR1 is MNHEY and CDR2 SMNVEV (reference sequence). Deletions cut 4 bases from V and 2 bases from J, with 12 bases between. The CDR3 loop spans 15 amino acids. This sequence was found in an adult with an advanced solid tumor such as melanoma, head and neck, liver or kidney cancer. This chain links TRBV27 with TRBJ1-5; D remains ambiguous. This specimen was CD4+ or CD8+ T cells sorted from blood, taken in a trial of the OX40 agonist ivuxolimab. CDR3 sequence: CASSSSFTGNQPQHF. The CDR3 coding sequence is TGTGCCAGCAGTTCCAGTTTCACAGGCAATCAGCCCCAGCATTTT.